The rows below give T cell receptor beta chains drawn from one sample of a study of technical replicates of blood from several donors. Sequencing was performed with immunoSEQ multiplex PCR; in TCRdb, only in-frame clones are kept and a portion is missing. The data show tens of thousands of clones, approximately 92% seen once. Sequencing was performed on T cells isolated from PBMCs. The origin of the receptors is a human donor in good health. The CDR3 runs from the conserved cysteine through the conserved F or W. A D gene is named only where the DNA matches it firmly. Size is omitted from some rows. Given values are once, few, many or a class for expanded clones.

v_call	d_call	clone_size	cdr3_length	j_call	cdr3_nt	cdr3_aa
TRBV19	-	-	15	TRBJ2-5	TGTGCCAGTAGTATTCCGAGACTAGGAGGGGAGACCCAGTACTTC	CASSIPRLGGETQYF
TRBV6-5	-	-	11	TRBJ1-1	TGTGCCAGTCAGAGGGACACTGAAGCTTTCTTT	CASQRDTEAFF
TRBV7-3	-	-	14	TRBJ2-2	TGTGCCAGCAGCCCAAGCCCCAACTCCGGGGAGCTGTTTTTT	CASSPSPNSGELFF
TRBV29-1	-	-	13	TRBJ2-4	TGCAGCGTTGAACAGGGGAGCAAAAACATTCAGTACTTC	CSVEQGSKNIQYF
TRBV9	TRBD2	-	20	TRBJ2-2	TGTGCCAGCAGCATCCCCTCAAGTGGAGCGGGAGGACTTAACACCGGGGAGCTGTTTTTT	CASSIPSSGAGGLNTGELFF
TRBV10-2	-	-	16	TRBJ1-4	TGCGCCAGCAGTGAAGCTACCCTTGCAACTAATGAAAAACTGTTTTTT	CASSEATLATNEKLFF
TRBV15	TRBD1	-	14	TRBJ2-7	TGTGCCACCAGAAACAGGGGCCTCTCCTACGAGCAGTACTTC	CATRNRGLSYEQYF
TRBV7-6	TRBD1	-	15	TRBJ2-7	TGTGCCAGCAGCTTAAACCGGGACAGGGAATACGAGCAGTACTTC	CASSLNRDREYEQYF
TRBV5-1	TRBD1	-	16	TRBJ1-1	TGCGCCAGCAGCTTGGCAGGGGGCGTATCGAACACTGAAGCTTTCTTT	CASSLAGGVSNTEAFF
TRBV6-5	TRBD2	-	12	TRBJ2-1	TGTGCCAGCGGGACTACCTACAATGAGCAGTTCTTC	CASGTTYNEQFF
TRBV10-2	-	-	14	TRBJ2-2	TGCGCCAGCAGTTCAGGGGTAAACACCGGGGAGCTGTTTTTT	CASSSGVNTGELFF
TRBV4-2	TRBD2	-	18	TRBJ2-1	TGTGCCAGCAGCCAAGAGGGGCTAGCGGGACTCTCATACAATGAGCAGTTCTTC	CASSQEGLAGLSYNEQFF
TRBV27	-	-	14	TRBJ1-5	TGTGCCAGCAGTACGACAGGAAGCAATCAGCCCCAGCATTTT	CASSTTGSNQPQHF
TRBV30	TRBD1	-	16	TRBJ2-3	TGTGCCTGGAGGAGTCGGGGGACAGGACTCACAGATACGCAGTATTTT	CAWRSRGTGLTDTQYF
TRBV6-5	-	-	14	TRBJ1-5	TGTGCCAGCAGTTACAGGGGTAGCAATCAGCCCCAGCATTTT	CASSYRGSNQPQHF
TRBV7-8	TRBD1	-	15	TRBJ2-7	TGTGCCAGCAGCCCCGGGACAGGGGCCTCCTACGAGCAGTACTTC	CASSPGTGASYEQYF
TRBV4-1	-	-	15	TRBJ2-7	TGCGCCAGCAGCCAAGAGATAGCTCCTAACTACGAGCAGTACTTC	CASSQEIAPNYEQYF
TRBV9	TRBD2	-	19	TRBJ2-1	TGTGCCAGCCCCCAGTCGACTAGCGGGAGGGAGGGCTCCTACAATGAGCAGTTCTTC	CASPQSTSGREGSYNEQFF
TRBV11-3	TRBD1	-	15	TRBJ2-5	TGTGCCAGCAGCCCCCGACAGGGGGGTCGGGAGACCCAGTACTTC	CASSPRQGGRETQYF
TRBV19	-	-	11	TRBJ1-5	TGTGCCAGTAGTACGAATCAGCCCCAGCATTTT	CASSTNQPQHF
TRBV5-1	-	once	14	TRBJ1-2	TGCGCCAGCAGCTTCAGATCCGGAGGGGATGGCTACACCTTC	CASSFRSGGDGYTF
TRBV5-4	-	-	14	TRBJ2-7	TGTGCCAGCAGCGTTCAGGGGCTCGCCTACGAGCAGTACTTC	CASSVQGLAYEQYF
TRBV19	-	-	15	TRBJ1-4	TGTGCCAGTAGTATAGTAGCAGGGTCCAATGAAAAACTGTTTTTT	CASSIVAGSNEKLFF
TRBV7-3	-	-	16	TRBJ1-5	TGTGCCAGCAGCTTAAGTCGCCAGGGCGGCAATCAGCCCCAGCATTTT	CASSLSRQGGNQPQHF
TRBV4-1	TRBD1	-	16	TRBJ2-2	TGCGCCAGCAGCCTCGGACAGGGGTGGTTCACCGGGGAGCTGTTTTTT	CASSLGQGWFTGELFF
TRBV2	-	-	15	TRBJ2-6	TGTGCCAGCAGTCCCCACAGCTCTGGGGCCAACGTCCTGACTTTC	CASSPHSSGANVLTF
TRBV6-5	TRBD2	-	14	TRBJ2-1	TGTGCCAGCACAATAGCGGGTGGGACGGGAGAGCAGTTCTTC	CASTIAGGTGEQFF
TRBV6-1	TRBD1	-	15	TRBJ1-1	TGTGCCAGCAGTGCCTATATACAGGGGAGAACTGAAGCTTTCTTT	CASSAYIQGRTEAFF
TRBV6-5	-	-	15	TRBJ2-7	TGTGCCAGCAGTTACAAGGGACCAGGGGCCAACGAGCAGTACTTC	CASSYKGPGANEQYF
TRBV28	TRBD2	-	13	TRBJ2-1	TGTGCCAGCAGTCTCCTAGCGGGAGACGAGCAGTTCTTC	CASSLLAGDEQFF
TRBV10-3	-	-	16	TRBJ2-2	TGTGCCATCAGGACTCCAAACCCAGCGAACACCGGGGAGCTGTTTTTT	CAIRTPNPANTGELFF
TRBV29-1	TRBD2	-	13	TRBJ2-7	TGCAGCGTTGTTAGCGGGACAACCTACGAGCAGTACTTC	CSVVSGTTYEQYF
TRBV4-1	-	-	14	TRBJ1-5	TGCGCCAGCAGCTTTACAGGAGCTGATCAGCCCCAGCATTTT	CASSFTGADQPQHF
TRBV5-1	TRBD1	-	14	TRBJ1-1	TGCGCCAGCAGCTTACAGGGGGCCAACACTGAAGCTTTCTTT	CASSLQGANTEAFF
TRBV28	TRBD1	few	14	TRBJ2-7	TGTGCCAGCAGTTCCGGACAGGGCCCCTACGAGCAGTACTTC	CASSSGQGPYEQYF
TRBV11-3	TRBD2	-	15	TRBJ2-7	TGTGCCAGCAGCGAAGTGGGACTAGCGTACTACGAGCAGTACTTC	CASSEVGLAYYEQYF
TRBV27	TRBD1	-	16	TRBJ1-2	TGTGCCAGCAGCTATGGGGCAGGGGGCTTTGGCTATGGCTACACCTTC	CASSYGAGGFGYGYTF
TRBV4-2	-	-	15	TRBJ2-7	TGTGCCAGCAGCCAAGAGACGGGAGCACGACGCGAGCAGTACTTC	CASSQETGARREQYF
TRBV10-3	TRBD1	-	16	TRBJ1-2	TGTGCCATCAGTGAGTCTATCGGACAGGGGGCGCGAGGCTACACCTTC	CAISESIGQGARGYTF
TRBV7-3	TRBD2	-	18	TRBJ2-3	TGTGCCAGCAGTTCAGGACTAGCGGGACTTACTAGCACAGATACGCAGTATTTT	CASSSGLAGLTSTDTQYF
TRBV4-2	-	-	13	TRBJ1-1	TGTGCCAGCAGCCAAGGACAGGTTCCTGAAGCTTTCTTT	CASSQGQVPEAFF
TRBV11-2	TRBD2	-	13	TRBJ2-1	TGTGCCAGCAGCGCAGGGACTAGTGGGGAGCAGTTCTTC	CASSAGTSGEQFF